One sample yielded the 28 T cell receptor beta chains listed below, sequenced in a study of cytomegalovirus exposure and HLA in healthy donors. Data came from immunoSEQ multiplex PCR; TCRdb stores just in-frame clones and leaves some out. The data hold 250,000 to 300,000 clones, with about 86% observed a single time. The specimen was PBMCs. The receptors here all came from a woman under 30 in good health and CMV-seronegative.

The chain joins TRBV7-9 to TRBJ2-7; D gene unclear. V lost 5 bases and J 5 bases, leaving 13 bases between the germline ends. This CDR3 is 13 amino acids long. From germline, CDR1 is SEHNR and CDR2 FQNEAQ (reference sequence). The CDR3 region is CASSPTRQDEQYF. The CDR3 region has the DNA TGTGCCAGCAGCCCAACCCGTCAGGACGAGCAGTACTTC.

The chain carries TRBV5-1 and TRBJ2-7; 7 bases map to TRBD1. The germline V gene has CDR1 SGHRS and CDR2 YFSETQ. This CDR3 spans 14 amino acids. The V gene end was trimmed by 4 bases and the J gene end by 5 bases; junction bases not matched to a gene: 9. The CDR3 here is CASSPQGNSDEQYF. In nucleotides, the CDR3 is TGCGCCAGCAGCCCACAGGGGAATTCCGACGAGCAGTACTTC.

The chain links TRBV18 to TRBJ1-5; D uncertain. Germline CDR1 reads KGHSH; CDR2 reads LQKENI. This CDR3 is 14 amino acids long. V gave up 3 bases and J gave up 3 bases, with 9 bases separating them. CDR3 in DNA: TGTGCCAGCTCACCTGGGCAGCTCAATCAGCCCCAGCATTTT. It specifies CASSPGQLNQPQHF.

As DNA, the CDR3 is TGTGCCAGCAGCTTTCAGGCCCCGAACACTGAAGCTTTCTTT. Its protein product is CASSFQAPNTEAFF. J is TRBJ1-1 and V is TRBV5-6; D gene unclear. Trimming shortened V by 2 bases and J by 1 base, and 9 bases separated the two germline ends. The CDR3 contains 14 residues. Per germline, CDR1 SGHDT and CDR2 YYEEEE.

The chain links TRBV11-3 to TRBJ1-1; no reliable D call. The CDR3 is made up of 17 amino acids. Germline V lookup: CDR1 SGHNT, CDR2 YENEEA. V was clipped by 5 bases and J by 4 bases, with 23 bases between them. This chain's CDR3 is CASSEPGYKQAGTEAFF. Here the CDR3 DNA reads TGTGCCAGCAGCGAACCGGGCTATAAACAAGCGGGCACTGAAGCTTTCTTT.

The rearrangement joins TRBV4-1 to TRBJ1-1, with 7 bases lining up with TRBD1. The CDR3 is 16 residues long. CDR1 is MGHRA, CDR2 YSYEKL, per germline. V shed 1 base and J 1 base; nucleotides not matched to a gene: 6. The CDR3 sequence is CASSQGRGYSNTEAFF. In nucleotides, the CDR3 is TGCGCCAGCAGCCAAGGCAGGGGGTATTCGAACACTGAAGCTTTCTTT.

CDR3 nucleotide sequence: TGCGCCAGCAGATTACAACCGGGACAGATTGGCTATGGCTACACCTTC. It codes for CASRLQPGQIGYGYTF. The chain couples TRBV5-1 to TRBJ1-2; TRBD1 agrees at 7 bases. The trim removed 5 bases at V and 4 bases at J, leaving 14 bases unmatched. Germline CDR1 reads SGHRS; CDR2 reads YFSETQ. This CDR3 spans 16 amino acids.

This clone was seen a few times. This rearrangement joins TRBV27 to TRBJ2-7; TRBD1 agrees at 7 bases. The CDR3 covers 13 residues. Germline loops: CDR1 MNHEY, CDR2 SMNVEV (reference sequence). With V trimmed by 5 bases and J by 4 bases, 5 bases remained unmatched. CDR3 amino acids: CASSGRTGYEQYF. CDR3 nucleotide sequence: TGTGCCAGCAGTGGGCGGACAGGTTACGAGCAGTACTTC.

This sequence joins TRBV2 and TRBJ2-3; the D is unclear. Trimming removed 3 bases at V and 0 bases at J, with 7 bases between. Germline CDR1 is SNHLY and CDR2 is FYNNEI. The CDR3 consists of 14 residues. The CDR3 region has the DNA TGTGCCAGCAGTGAGGGCTATAGCACAGATACGCAGTATTTT. This gives the protein CASSEGYSTDTQYF.

V usage is TRBV7-2 and J usage is TRBJ1-5; D gene ambiguous. CDR1 and CDR2 (germline): SGHTA, FQGNSA. This CDR3 has 14 amino acids. The V gene lost 10 bases and the J gene lost 5 bases, with 18 bases spanning the gap. The CDR3 sequence: CATRLGNGDQPQHF. Written as DNA, the CDR3 is TGTGCCACAAGGTTGGGGAACGGGGATCAGCCCCAGCATTTT.

This clone was detected once. The chain carries TRBV13 and TRBJ2-7; possibly TRBD1 for D (6 bases). The germline V and J ends were trimmed by 4 bases and 7 bases, with 17 bases remaining between them. The CDR3 is made up of 14 amino acids. Germline V gene sequence: CDR1 PRHDT, CDR2 FYEKMQ (reference sequence). In DNA, the CDR3 is TGTGCCAGCAGCTCTTACAGGGACCCGCGAGAGCAGTACTTC. Protein product: CASSSYRDPREQYF.

The V call is TRBV4-3, the J call TRBJ2-7, with unresolved D. This CDR3 has 13 amino acids. Germline CDR1 reads LGHNA; CDR2 reads YSLEER. The V gene lost 1 base and the J gene lost 4 bases, with 8 bases spanning the gap. The CDR3 DNA sequence: TGCGCCAGCAGCCAAGGTTCCGGGTACGAGCAGTACTTC. It specifies CASSQGSGYEQYF.

The chain carries TRBV9 and TRBJ1-2; the D is unclear. CDR1 and CDR2 from the germline V gene are SGDLS and YYNGEE. This CDR3 has 12 amino acids. V was cut by 1 base and J by 5 bases, with 6 bases left in between. CDR3 sequence (DNA): TGTGCCAGCAGCGTAAGCCCTTATGGCTACACCTTC. Protein sequence: CASSVSPYGYTF.

The rearrangement uses TRBV4-1 and TRBJ2-3, with 11 positions matching TRBD2. Losses at the gene ends were 6 bases for V and 0 bases for J; bases not matched to a gene: 2. CDR1 is MGHRA, CDR2 YSYEKL, per germline. The length of the CDR3 is 15 residues. The CDR3 sequence: CASSPSGGSTDTQYF. DNA of the CDR3: TGCGCCAGCAGTCCTAGCGGGGGGAGCACAGATACGCAGTATTTT.

The chain joins TRBV5-1 to TRBJ2-1, with 8 positions matching TRBD1. The CDR3 sequence is 14 residues long. CDR1 is SGHRS and CDR2 is YFSETQ in the germline V gene. V was pared by 3 bases and J by 8 bases, with 7 bases of the junction left unmatched. The CDR3 is CASSSTDRGDEQFF. The CDR3 nucleotides read TGCGCCAGCAGCTCGACAGACAGGGGCGATGAGCAGTTCTTC.

The chain carries TRBV2 and TRBJ1-5, with no clear D. V lost 10 bases and J lost 2, with 9 bases in between. Germline loops: CDR1 SNHLY, CDR2 FYNNEI. This CDR3 is 12 amino acids long. CDR3 sequence reads: CATSEGNQPQHF. The CDR3 coding sequence is TGTGCCACCTCGGAGGGCAATCAGCCCCAGCATTTT.

V gene TRBV12-5 combines with J gene TRBJ1-2; 7 positions match TRBD1. Trimming removed 1 base from V and 4 bases from J; junction bases left unmatched: 3. There are 14 residues in the CDR3. Germline CDR1 is LGHNT and CDR2 is FRNRAP. Here the CDR3 reads CASGLGQGTYGYTF. DNA for the CDR3: TGTGCTAGTGGTTTGGGACAGGGCACCTATGGCTACACCTTC.

The chain is built from TRBV19 and TRBJ2-5; TRBD2 is a possible D gene (5 bases). V lost 4 bases to trimming and J lost 6 bases, with 12 bases between them. CDR3 length: 13 amino acids. Per the germline V gene, CDR1 is LNHDA and CDR2 is SQIVND (reference sequence). CDR3 loop: CASSRSGVKTQYF. The CDR3 DNA is TGTGCCAGTAGTAGGTCCGGGGTGAAGACCCAGTACTTC.

The rearrangement uses TRBV11-2 and TRBJ1-6; tentative D call: TRBD1 (5 bases). Germline assignment: CDR1 SGHAT and CDR2 FQNNGV. The CDR3 covers 14 residues. The V gene lost 5 bases and the J gene lost 9 bases, with 14 bases spanning the gap. The CDR3 DNA sequence: TGTGCCAGCAGCCCCCGGAGGGGACCTTCACCCCTCCACTTT. Translation: CASSPRRGPSPLHF.

The chain has TRBV4-3 and TRBJ2-1; tentative D call: TRBD2 (7 bases). Germline V gives CDR1 LGHNA, CDR2 YSLEER. V lost 2 bases and J lost 14, with 19 bases in between. CDR3 length: 14 residues. The CDR3 here is CASSQRGGDGPEFF. The CDR3 DNA reads as TGCGCCAGCAGCCAACGAGGGGGGGACGGCCCCGAGTTCTTC.

The chain couples TRBV27 to TRBJ2-1, with 10 bases fitting TRBD2. This CDR3 contains 17 residues. With V trimmed by 3 bases and J by 8 bases, 13 bases remained unmatched. CDR1 is MNHEY and CDR2 is SMNVEV in the germline V gene (reference sequence). Here the CDR3 reads CASSFPYSGRAPHEQFF. In nucleotides, the CDR3 is TGTGCCAGCAGTTTCCCTTACAGCGGGAGGGCTCCCCATGAGCAGTTCTTC.

The chain has TRBV7-2 and TRBJ1-5, with D possibly being TRBD1 (6 bases). There are 15 residues in the CDR3. Germline V gene data show CDR1 as SGHTA and CDR2 as FQGNSA. V was clipped by 0 bases and J by 2 bases, with 8 bases between them. CDR3 nucleotides: TGTGCCAGCAGCTTAGCCAGGGGCGGCAATCAGCCCCAGCATTTT. It codes for CASSLARGGNQPQHF.

The V gene is TRBV27, the J gene TRBJ2-7; D is possibly TRBD2 (5 bases). V lost 6 bases, J lost 0 bases, and 9 bases lay in between. The CDR3 is 13 residues long. CDR1 is MNHEY, CDR2 SMNVEV, per germline (reference sequence). CDR3 sequence reads: CASSSEVSYEQYF. The DNA of the CDR3 is TGTGCCAGCAGCTCGGAGGTCTCCTACGAGCAGTACTTC.

The rearrangement links TRBV30 to TRBJ1-2; 8 bases match TRBD1. J lost 7 bases, V lost 5 bases, and 6 bases had no gene match. Germline V gene data show CDR1 as GTSNPN and CDR2 as SVGIG (reference sequence). This CDR3 is built from 12 residues. The CDR3 DNA is TGTGCCTGGGGACAGGGATTTGGTGGCTACACCTTC. Amino acids: CAWGQGFGGYTF.

This rearrangement joins TRBV9 to TRBJ2-7, with TRBD1 identical over 9 bases. Germline-derived CDR1 and CDR2 are SGDLS and YYNGEE. J gave up 2 bases and V 4 bases, and 7 bases lay outside the gene matches. This CDR3 contains 15 residues. CDR3: CASSPQGQGTYEQYF. In DNA, the CDR3 is TGTGCCAGCAGCCCCCAGGGACAGGGTACCTACGAGCAGTACTTC. The variable domain in full, with the rest retrieved from reference TRBV9 and TRBJ2-7, is DSGVTQTPKHLITATGQRVTLRCSPRSGDLSVYWYQQSLDQGLQFLIQYYNGEERAKGNILERFSAQQFPDLHSELNLSSLELGDSALYFCASSPQGQGTYEQYFGPGTRLTVT.

The rearrangement links TRBV2 to TRBJ2-1, with TRBD2 matching over 15 bases. The CDR3 runs 15 residues. Germline V CDR1 and CDR2: SNHLY, FYNNEI. V gave up 1 base and J gave up 15 bases; unmatched junction bases: 7. The CDR3 bases are TGTGCCAGCAGTGAAGGGACTAGCGGGGGGGTAGTGGGGTTCTTC. Translated: CASSEGTSGGVVGFF.

The rearrangement joins TRBV2 to TRBJ2-3, with 15 bases matching TRBD2. Looked up from germline, CDR1 is SNHLY and CDR2 is FYNNEI. The CDR3 has 18 amino acids. V dropped 4 bases and J dropped 4; count of bases not matched to a gene: 9. In DNA, the CDR3 is TGTGCCAGCAGTGCCCCCGGGACTAGCGGGGGGTTCGCAGATACGCAGTATTTT. The encoded protein is CASSAPGTSGGFADTQYF.

This rearrangement joins TRBV5-1 to TRBJ1-6, with D uncertain. This CDR3 has 14 residues. V lost 0 bases, J lost 8 bases, and 9 bases lay in between. Germline CDR1 SGHRS, CDR2 YFSETQ. CDR3 residues: CASSLAEVYSPLHF. The CDR3 DNA sequence: TGCGCCAGCAGCTTGGCGGAGGTCTATTCACCCCTCCACTTT.